The entry below describes one T cell receptor beta chain. In the original processing: How many nucleated cells were present was estimated from reference gene primer amplification. The method was immunoSEQ multiplex PCR; TCRdb's version includes in-frame clones alone and lacks a portion of them. That table furnishes V, J and clone size, whereas the DNA furnished D and trimming. This table has over 250,000 clones, 89% appearing once. This entry is derived from a study of blood T cell repertoires in COVID-19. About the research overall: Researchers got acute and convalescent COVID-19 samples from the United States, Italy and Spain. T cells, B-cell-depleted T cells, or PBMCs provided the cDNA or gDNA that served as material.

CDR1 SEHNR and CDR2 FQNEAQ come from the germline V gene (reference sequence). The CDR3 runs 16 residues. The J segment lost 5 bases and the V segment lost 5 bases, leaving 11 bases of the junction unmatched. This clonotype was obtained from a woman aged 55-75 years who had recovered from COVID-19. The chain links TRBV7-9 to TRBJ2-3, with 9 bases that match TRBD2. The sequenced sample was PBMCs or T cells enriched from blood (not recorded which). CDR3 protein: CASSPLSGRKVDTQYF. The CDR3 DNA is TGTGCCAGCAGCCCCTTAAGCGGGAGGAAGGTAGATACGCAGTATTTT.